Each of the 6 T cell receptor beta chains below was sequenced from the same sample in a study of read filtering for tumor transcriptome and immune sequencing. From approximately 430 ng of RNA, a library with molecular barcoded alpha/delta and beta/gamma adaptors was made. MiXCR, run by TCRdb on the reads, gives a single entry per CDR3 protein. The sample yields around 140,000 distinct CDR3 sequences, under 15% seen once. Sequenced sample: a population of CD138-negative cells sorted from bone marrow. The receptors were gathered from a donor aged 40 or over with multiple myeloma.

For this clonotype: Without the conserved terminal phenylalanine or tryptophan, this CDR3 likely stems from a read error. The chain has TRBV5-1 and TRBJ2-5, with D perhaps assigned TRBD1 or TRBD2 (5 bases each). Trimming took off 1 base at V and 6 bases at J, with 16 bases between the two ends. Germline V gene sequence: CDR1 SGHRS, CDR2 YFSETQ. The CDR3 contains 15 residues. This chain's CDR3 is CASSLLGTGEKTQYL. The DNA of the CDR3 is TGCGCCAGCAGCTTGTTAGGGACGGGCGAAAAGACCCAGTACCTC.

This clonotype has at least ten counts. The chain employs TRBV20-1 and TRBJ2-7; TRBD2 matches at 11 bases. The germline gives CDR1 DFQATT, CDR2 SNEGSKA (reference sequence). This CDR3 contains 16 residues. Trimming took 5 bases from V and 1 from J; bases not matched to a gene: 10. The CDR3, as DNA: TGCAGTGCTTCCGGGACTAGCGGAGGGATATCCTACGAGCAGTACTTC. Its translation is CSASGTSGGISYEQYF.

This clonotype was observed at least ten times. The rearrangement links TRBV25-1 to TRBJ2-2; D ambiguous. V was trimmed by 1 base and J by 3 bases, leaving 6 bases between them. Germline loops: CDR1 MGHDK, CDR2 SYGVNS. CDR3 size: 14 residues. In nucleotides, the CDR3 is TGTGCCAGCAGTGAATCCCTAGACACCGGGGAGCTGTTTTTT. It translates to CASSESLDTGELFF.

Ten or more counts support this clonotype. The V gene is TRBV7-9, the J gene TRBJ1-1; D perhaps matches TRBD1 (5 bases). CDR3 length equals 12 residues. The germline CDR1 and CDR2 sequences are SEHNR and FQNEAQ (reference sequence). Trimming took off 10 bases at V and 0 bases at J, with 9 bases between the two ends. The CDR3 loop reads CATGTMNTEAFF. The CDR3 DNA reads TGTGCCACCGGGACGATGAACACTGAAGCTTTCTTT.

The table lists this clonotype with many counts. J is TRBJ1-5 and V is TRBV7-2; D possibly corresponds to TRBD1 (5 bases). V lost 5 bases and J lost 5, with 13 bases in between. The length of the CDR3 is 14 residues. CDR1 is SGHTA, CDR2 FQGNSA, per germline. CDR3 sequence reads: CASSLRALDQPQHF. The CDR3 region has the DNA TGTGCCAGCAGCCTCAGGGCTCTGGATCAGCCCCAGCATTTT.

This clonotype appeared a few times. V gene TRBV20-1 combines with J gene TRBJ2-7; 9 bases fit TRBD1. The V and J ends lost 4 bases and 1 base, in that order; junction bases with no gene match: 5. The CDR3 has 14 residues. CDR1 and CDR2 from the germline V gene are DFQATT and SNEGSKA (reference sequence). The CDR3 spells CSANRGRGSYEQYF. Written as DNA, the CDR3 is TGCAGTGCTAACAGGGGGCGGGGGTCCTACGAGCAGTACTTC.